This passage covers 21 T cell receptor beta chains from one sample sequenced in a study of shared clonotypes between healthy human individuals. Sequencing was performed with immunoSEQ multiplex PCR; in TCRdb, only in-frame clones are kept and a portion is missing. The sample gives millions of clones, approximately 92% of which show up once; 0.11% to 0.15% is in the top ten. Sample: naive CD4+ T cells sorted from blood. Subset: CD45RA+ positively selected. These receptors were obtained from a man in his late teens or twenties in good health.

The chain couples TRBV5-1 to TRBJ1-1, with D uncertain. Trimming took off 4 bases at V and 11 bases at J, with 9 bases between the two ends. This CDR3 is 10 amino acids long. The germline CDR1 and CDR2 sequences are SGHRS and YFSETQ. The CDR3 bases are TGCGCCAGCAGCCCGGGGTGGGCTTTCTTT. As protein: CASSPGWAFF.

V usage is TRBV5-4 and J usage is TRBJ1-2, with a weak D call TRBD1 (5 bases). CDR1 and CDR2 from the germline V gene are SGHNT and YYREEE (reference sequence). V gave up 4 bases and J gave up 8 bases, with 18 bases separating them. The CDR3 has 14 amino acids. The CDR3 bases are TGTGCCAGCAGCACATCCCCGGGGGTCCAGGGCTACACCTTC. Protein product: CASSTSPGVQGYTF.

This chain links TRBV7-8 with TRBJ2-5; D ambiguous. CDR3 size: 12 residues. Germline loops: CDR1 SGHVS, CDR2 FQNEAQ. V shed 7 bases and J shed 3 bases, with 9 bases lying between them. The CDR3 nucleotides are TGTGCCAGCAAAAGGTTCGAAGAGACCCAGTACTTC. Its protein is CASKRFEETQYF.

V and J are TRBV5-1 and TRBJ2-5, with a possible D match to TRBD2 (7 bases). Germline CDR1 and CDR2: SGHRS and YFSETQ. The CDR3 is 16 amino acids. V lost 0 bases and J lost 4, with 16 bases in between. CDR3 sequence reads: CASSLAKGGRGETQYF. The CDR3 DNA is TGCGCCAGCAGCTTGGCCAAGGGGGGGAGAGGAGAGACCCAGTACTTC.

J is TRBJ1-1 and V is TRBV10-3; D call uncertain. V lost 0 bases and J 8 bases, leaving 7 bases between the germline ends. The CDR3 has 12 amino acids. In germline, CDR1 is ENHRY, CDR2 SYGVKD. The CDR3 loop is CAISESESEAFF. The CDR3 DNA is TGTGCCATCAGTGAGTCCGAATCAGAAGCTTTCTTT.

The rearrangement uses TRBV2 and TRBJ1-2; no clear D gene. Germline V lookup: CDR1 SNHLY, CDR2 FYNNEI. The V gene lost 5 bases and the J gene lost 4 bases, with 8 bases spanning the gap. The CDR3 length is 12 residues. The CDR3 sequence: CASSNGGYGYTF. The CDR3 nucleotides are TGTGCCAGCAGTAACGGAGGCTATGGCTACACCTTC.

The CDR3 coding sequence is TGTGCCTGGCAGATAAGGGACAAAGGGACCCAGTACTTC. It yields the protein CAWQIRDKGTQYF. The chain recombines TRBV30 with TRBJ2-5; tentative D call: TRBD1 (6 bases). The CDR3 is 13 amino acids. Per the germline V gene, CDR1 is GTSNPN and CDR2 is SVGIG (reference sequence). Trimming took off 5 bases at V and 7 bases at J, with 17 bases between the two ends.

The rearrangement joins TRBV10-3 to TRBJ2-2; D possibly corresponds to TRBD1 (5 bases). This CDR3 has 15 residues. Germline V gene lookup returns CDR1 ENHRY and CDR2 SYGVKD. V lost 10 bases to trimming and J lost 7 bases, with 22 bases between them. The DNA for the CDR3 is TGTGCCAGCGCCCAGGGCGCGATGCGGAGCGGGGAGCTGTTTTTT. Translation: CASAQGAMRSGELFF.

This chain links TRBV19 with TRBJ2-1; D is ambiguous. CDR1 is LNHDA and CDR2 is SQIVND in the germline V gene (reference sequence). Trimming left V 5 bases short and J 4 bases short, with 15 bases between. This CDR3 region has 15 residues. In DNA form, the CDR3 reads TGTGCCAGTAGTGGCCTTGAAGGAGTATACAATGAGCAGTTCTTC. Its translation is CASSGLEGVYNEQFF.

The chain links TRBV5-1 to TRBJ1-4; the D gene is possibly TRBD1 (5 bases). Deletions cut 6 bases from V and 3 bases from J, with 9 bases between. The CDR3 length is 13 residues. Germline CDR1 is SGHRS and CDR2 is YFSETQ. CDR3 amino acids: CASKQGSNEKLFF. The CDR3 DNA is TGCGCCAGCAAGCAGGGCTCTAATGAAAAACTGTTTTTT.

This chain connects TRBV9 to TRBJ2-7; 8 bases match TRBD1. The CDR3 has 15 residues. Germline V gene sequence: CDR1 SGDLS, CDR2 YYNGEE. Trimming removed 0 bases from V and 4 bases from J; junction bases left unmatched: 6. CDR3 loop: CASSVASRGPYEQYF. DNA of the CDR3: TGTGCCAGCAGCGTAGCTTCCAGGGGGCCGTACGAGCAGTACTTC.

A few counts support this clone. V gene TRBV7-9 combines with J gene TRBJ1-1; D unclear. This CDR3 has 11 amino acids. Germline values: CDR1 SEHNR, CDR2 FQNEAQ (reference sequence). V was clipped by 0 bases and J by 7 bases, with 3 bases between them. CDR3 protein: CASSLAVEAFF. CDR3 in DNA: TGTGCCAGCAGCTTAGCCGTTGAAGCTTTCTTT.

This clone was recorded once. The DNA for the CDR3 is TGTGCCAGCAGCTTCGCAGGCTTGGGAGAGACCCAGTACTTC. Its translation: CASSFAGLGETQYF. The rearrangement uses TRBV5-6 and TRBJ2-5; D unresolved. The CDR3 runs 14 residues. V lost 2 bases and J 4 bases, leaving 12 bases between the germline ends. From germline, CDR1 is SGHDT and CDR2 YYEEEE.

V and J are TRBV11-2 and TRBJ1-2; D is unclear. Germline assignment: CDR1 SGHAT and CDR2 FQNNGV. The CDR3 length is 13 residues. With 2 bases removed from V and 3 bases from J, the gap between germline ends came to 7 bases. This CDR3 is CASSLKADYGYTF. The CDR3 nucleotides are TGTGCCAGCAGCTTAAAGGCTGACTATGGCTACACCTTC.

Worth noting for this clone: This specimen includes other DNA sequences encoding the same CDR3. This sequence joins TRBV5-6 and TRBJ2-5; TRBD2 aligns across 15 bases. With V trimmed by 4 bases and J by 1 base, 2 bases remained unmatched. Germline-derived CDR1 and CDR2 are SGHDT and YYEEEE. CDR3 length: 16 residues. The CDR3 coding sequence is TGTGCCAGCAGCGTGGGACTAGCGGGGGGCCAAGAGACCCAGTACTTC. Translating it yields CASSVGLAGGQETQYF.

In its sample, this clone was seen a few times. CDR3 sequence reads: CASSHPKGTANEKLFF. In DNA, the CDR3 is TGTGCCAGCAGCCATCCAAAGGGGACAGCTAATGAAAAACTGTTTTTT. This chain joins TRBV14 and TRBJ1-4; 7 bases align to TRBD1. Germline-derived CDR1 and CDR2 are SGHDN and FVKESK. The CDR3 runs 16 residues. After removal of 3 bases from V and 3 bases from J, the junction contained 7 bases not matched to a gene.

The chain employs TRBV6-5 and TRBJ2-7, with 8 bases lining up with TRBD2. After removal of 5 bases from V and 3 bases from J, the junction contained 6 bases not matched to a gene. This CDR3 is built from 14 residues. Germline V CDR1 and CDR2: MNHEY, SVGAGI. The DNA of the CDR3 is TGTGCCAGCAGTCCTCCGGGGGGGGTCTACGAGCAGTACTTC. Protein sequence: CASSPPGGVYEQYF.

The chain couples TRBV7-2 to TRBJ2-7; TRBD1 is a possible D gene (6 bases). CDR3 length: 14 amino acids. The V gene's germline CDR1 is SGHTA and CDR2 FQGNSA. Trimming shortened V by 1 base and J by 2 bases, and 9 bases separated the two germline ends. CDR3 sequence reads: CASSLGQAPYEQYF. CDR3 sequence (DNA): TGTGCCAGCAGCTTAGGACAGGCACCCTACGAGCAGTACTTC. The full variable domain, with the rest looked up from reference TRBV7-2 and TRBJ2-7, is GAGVSQSPSNKVTEKGKDVELRCDPISGHTALYWYRQSLGQGLEFLIYFQGNSAPDKSGLPSDRFSAERTGGSVSTLTIQRTQQEDSAVYLCASSLGQAPYEQYFGPGTRLTVT.

V and J are TRBV9 and TRBJ1-6; TRBD1 matches 8 bases. The CDR3 loop spans 18 amino acids. The germline V gene has CDR1 SGDLS and CDR2 YYNGEE. Trimming cost V 3 bases and J 5 bases; bases outside gene matches: 13. The CDR3 DNA reads TGTGCCAGCAGCGCCATACAAACAGGGGGAAGAAATAATTCACCCCTCCACTTT. This encodes CASSAIQTGGRNNSPLHF.

This chain uses TRBV30 with TRBJ2-1; no definite D call. Germline CDR1 reads GTSNPN; CDR2 reads SVGIG (reference sequence). The germline V and J ends were trimmed by 2 bases and 1 base, with 12 bases remaining between them. The length of the CDR3 is 15 residues. The chain's CDR3 is CAWSKTSFSYNEQFF. In nucleotides, the CDR3 is TGTGCCTGGAGTAAGACGAGTTTTTCCTACAATGAGCAGTTCTTC.

The chain is built from TRBV11-2 and TRBJ1-6; TRBD1 aligns across 10 bases. The CDR3 has 18 amino acids. Germline V lookup: CDR1 SGHAT, CDR2 FQNNGV. V was pared by 3 bases and J by 2 bases, with 7 bases of the junction left unmatched. CDR3 DNA: TGTGCCAGCAGCTTGGGACAGGGGCGAAGTCCCTATAATTCACCCCTCCACTTT. Translated, it gives CASSLGQGRSPYNSPLHF.